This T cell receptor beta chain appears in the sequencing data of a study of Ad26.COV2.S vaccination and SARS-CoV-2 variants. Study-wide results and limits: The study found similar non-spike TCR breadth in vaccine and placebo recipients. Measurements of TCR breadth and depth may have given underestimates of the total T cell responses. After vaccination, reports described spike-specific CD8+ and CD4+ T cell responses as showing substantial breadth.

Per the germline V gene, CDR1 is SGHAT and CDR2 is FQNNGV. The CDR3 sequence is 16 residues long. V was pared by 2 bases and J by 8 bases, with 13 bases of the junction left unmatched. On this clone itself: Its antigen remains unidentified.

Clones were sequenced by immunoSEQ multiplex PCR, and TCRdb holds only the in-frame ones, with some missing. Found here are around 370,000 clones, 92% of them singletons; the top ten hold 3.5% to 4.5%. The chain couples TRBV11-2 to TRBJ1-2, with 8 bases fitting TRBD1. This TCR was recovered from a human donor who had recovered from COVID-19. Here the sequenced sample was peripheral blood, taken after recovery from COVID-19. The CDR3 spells CASSLSPDRVYYGYTF. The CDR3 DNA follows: TGTGCCAGCAGCTTAAGCCCGGACAGGGTCTATTACGGCTACACCTTC.